One sample yielded the 10 T cell receptor beta chains listed below, sequenced in a study of T cell clonality in common variable immunodeficiency. Sequenced by immunoSEQ multiplex PCR; TCRdb stores in-frame clones only, minus some. This sample carries about 66,000 clones, none of them present only once. The sample comprised peripheral blood mononuclear cells. These receptors were obtained from a person between 18 and 70 years old in good health.

This clone was found many times. The sequenced fragment ends 3 residues before the CDR3 boundary, so the rest is inferred from the germline J gene. The gene calls are TRBV20-1 and TRBJ1-5, with D tentatively TRBD1 (6 bases). The CDR3 runs to 14 residues. V was shortened by 6 bases and J by 3 bases, with 15 bases between the two germline ends. Germline V lookup: CDR1 DFQATT, CDR2 SNEGSKA (reference sequence). Incomplete CDR3 DNA: TGCAGTGCCCGGGGAGGACAGTCCAATCAGCCC. Protein: CSARGGQSNQP. The whole CDR3 protein is CSARGGQSNQPQHF.

This clone was detected many times. The CDR3 extends 3 residues past the end of the read, so its final part is completed from the germline J gene. The J gene is TRBJ2-7, the V gene TRBV5-1, with D possibly TRBD2 on 7 matching bases. Germline CDR1 reads SGHRS; CDR2 reads YFSETQ. V lost 0 bases and J lost 0, with 16 bases in between. This CDR3 has 17 residues. The covered CDR3 bases are TGCGCCAGCAGCTTGGCTCGTGGCGGGGGCCTCTCCTACGAG. Translating it yields CASSLARGGGLSYE. The whole CDR3 region reads CASSLARGGGLSYEQYF.

This clone was seen many times. The CDR3 goes on 3 residues after the read ends, and that part is filled in from the germline J gene. The V and J genes are TRBV6-1 and TRBJ2-7; 8 bases agree with TRBD2. The CDR3 runs to 16 residues. Germline CDR1 and CDR2: MNHNS and SASEGT. The trim removed 0 bases at V and 5 bases at J, leaving 9 bases unmatched. Here the CDR3 reads CASSEALEREINEQYF. The CDR3 bases that were read are TGTGCCAGCAGTGAAGCGCTCGAGCGGGAGATAAACGAG.

This clone has ten or more counts. With the read ending 3 residues before the CDR3 end, the germline J gene is used to fill in that end. This chain links TRBV30 with TRBJ1-2; D possibly corresponds to TRBD1 (5 bases). CDR3 length: 13 amino acids. Germline V gene lookup returns CDR1 GTSNPN and CDR2 SVGIG (reference sequence). The CDR3 protein is CAWRGLGIGGYTF. Partial CDR3 DNA: TGTGCCTGGAGGGGGCTGGGGATAGGAGGC.

This clone has at least ten counts. The CDR3 is CASSRTGDNQPQHF. CDR3 bases read: TGTGCCAGTAGTCGTACAGGGGACAATCAGCCC. This chain uses TRBV19 with TRBJ1-5; 7 bases match TRBD1. The read falls 3 residues short of the CDR3 end, and the missing part is taken from the germline J gene. The CDR3 sequence is 14 residues long. V lost 5 bases to trimming and J lost 3 bases; unmatched junction nucleotides: 4. Germline V lookup: CDR1 LNHDA, CDR2 SQIVND (reference sequence). Using reference TRBV19 and TRBJ1-5 for the parts outside the CDR3, the full variable domain is DGGITQSPKYLFRKEGQNVTLSCEQNLNHDAMYWYRQDPGQGLRLIYYSQIVNDFQKGDIAEGYSVSREKKESFPLTVTSAQKNPTAFYLCASSRTGDNQPQHFGDGTRLSIL.

Ten or more counts support this clone. Read coverage stops 3 residues before the CDR3 terminus; the germline J gene supplies the remainder. V usage is TRBV7-9 and J usage is TRBJ1-1, with a possible D match to TRBD1 (5 bases). Germline assignment: CDR1 SEHNR and CDR2 FQNEAQ (reference sequence). This CDR3 has 13 amino acids. The part of the CDR3 DNA that was read is TGTGCCAGCAGCCCACTTGCGAGGGGTGAG. It encodes CASSPLARGE. The whole CDR3 protein is CASSPLARGEAFF. Together with reference TRBV7-9 and TRBJ1-1, the CDR3 gives the full variable domain: DTGVSQNPRHKITKRGQNVTFRCDPISEHNRLYWYRQTLGQGPEFLTYFQNEAQLEKSRLLSDRFSAERPKGSFSTLEIQRTEQGDSAMYLCASSPLARGEAFFGQGTRLTVV.

Ten or more counts support this clone. The CDR3 DNA, read in part, is TGTGCCAGCGGACCGTCCTTTGCGGGAGTTCGTGAG. Translation: CASGPSFAGVRE. The complete CDR3 reads CASGPSFAGVREQFF. The V call is TRBV11-2, the J call TRBJ2-1; 7 bases align to TRBD2. The read comes to an end 3 residues before the CDR3 does, leaving the germline J gene to fill in the end. CDR1 is SGHAT and CDR2 is FQNNGV in the germline V gene. The CDR3 consists of 15 residues. Unmatched junction bases numbered 16, after V lost 8 bases and J lost 9 bases.

This clone was recorded many times. The read stops 3 residues short of the end of the CDR3; the missing end is completed from the germline J gene. This rearrangement joins TRBV5-6 to TRBJ2-7; unclear D gene. The ends were cut back, 3 bases at V and 2 bases at J, with 9 bases in the middle. The CDR3 is 13 amino acids. Germline assignment: CDR1 SGHDT and CDR2 YYEEEE. CDR3 DNA (partial): TGTGCCAGCAGCTCAAATATAGCCTACGAG. It yields the protein CASSSNIAYE. The whole CDR3 reads CASSSNIAYEQYF.

This clone has at least ten counts. The read terminates 3 residues ahead of where the CDR3 ends, so the germline J gene completes it. The sample contains more than one DNA sequence encoding this CDR3. V is TRBV30 and J is TRBJ2-1; D gene unclear. Per germline, CDR1 GTSNPN and CDR2 SVGIG (reference sequence). The V and J ends lost 1 base and 8 bases respectively, with 15 bases between them. This CDR3 spans 14 amino acids. CDR3: CAWSGLADFDEQFF. The DNA read from the CDR3 is TGTGCCTGGAGTGGGCTTGCAGATTTTGATGAG.

This clone has at least ten counts. The CDR3 end lies 3 residues beyond the end of the read and is filled in from the germline J gene. This chain uses TRBV7-2 with TRBJ2-1, with no clear D. The CDR3 totals 12 residues. In germline, CDR1 is SGHTA, CDR2 FQGNSA. Trimming took off 4 bases at V and 8 bases at J, with 9 bases between the two ends. The CDR3 loop reads CASSSVSHEQFF. The sequenced CDR3 bases are TGTGCCAGCAGCTCCGTCTCCCATGAG.